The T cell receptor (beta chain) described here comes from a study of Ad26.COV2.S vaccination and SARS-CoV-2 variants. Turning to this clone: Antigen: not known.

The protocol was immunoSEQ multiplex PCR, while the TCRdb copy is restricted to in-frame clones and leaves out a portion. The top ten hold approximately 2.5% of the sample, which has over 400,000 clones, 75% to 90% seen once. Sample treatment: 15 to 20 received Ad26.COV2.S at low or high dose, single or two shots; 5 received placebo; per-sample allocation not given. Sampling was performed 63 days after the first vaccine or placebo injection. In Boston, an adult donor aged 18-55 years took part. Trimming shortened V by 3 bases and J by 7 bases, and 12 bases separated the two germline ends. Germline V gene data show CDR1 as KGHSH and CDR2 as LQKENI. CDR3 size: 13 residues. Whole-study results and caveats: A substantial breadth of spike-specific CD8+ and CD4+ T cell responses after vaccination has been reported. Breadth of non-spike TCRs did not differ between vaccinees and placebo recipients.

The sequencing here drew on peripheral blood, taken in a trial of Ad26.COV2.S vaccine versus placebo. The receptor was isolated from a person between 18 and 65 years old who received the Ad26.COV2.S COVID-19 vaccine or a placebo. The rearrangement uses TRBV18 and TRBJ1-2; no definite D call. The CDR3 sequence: CASSPNRRSGYTF. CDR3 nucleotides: TGTGCCAGCTCACCCAACCGACGGTCTGGCTACACCTTC.